This T cell receptor beta chain was recorded in a study of technical replicates of blood from several donors. The method was immunoSEQ multiplex PCR; TCRdb's version includes in-frame clones alone and lacks a portion of them. This sample carries around 75,000 clones, approximately 90% of them seen once, and the ten largest clones take 0.27%. The CDR3 totals 14 residues. Trimming shortened V by 2 bases and J by 5 bases, and 12 bases separated the two germline ends. CDR1 SNHLY and CDR2 FYNNEI come from the germline V gene. The rearrangement joins TRBV2 to TRBJ1-1; D uncertain. The receptor comes from a human donor in good health. The specimen sequenced was T cells isolated from PBMCs. CDR3 sequence (DNA): TGTGCCAGCAGTGAACAGGTGGGAGATACTGAAGCTTTCTTT. Its protein product is CASSEQVGDTEAFF.